This entry lists 20 T cell receptor beta chains sequenced from one sample in a study of T cells in tuberculosis. Only in-frame clones appear in the TCRdb table, and some are missing; sequencing was by immunoSEQ multiplex PCR. The sample has around 23,000 clones; approximately 85% are singletons. The time point: new active TB diagnosis, blood taken before or within 7 days of starting treatment. Material: PBMCs, obtained at tuberculosis diagnosis. The receptors were gathered from an adult with tuberculosis.

The chain recombines TRBV7-2 with TRBJ1-2; tentatively, D is TRBD1 (5 bases). Trimming removed 4 bases from V and 2 bases from J, with 8 bases in between. In germline, CDR1 is SGHTA, CDR2 FQGNSA. The CDR3 has 13 residues. The CDR3 here is CASSSGGNYGYTF. The DNA of the CDR3 is TGTGCCAGCAGCTCTGGGGGGAACTATGGCTACACCTTC.

The gene calls are TRBV18 and TRBJ1-4, with D tentatively TRBD1 (6 bases). Per the germline V gene, CDR1 is KGHSH and CDR2 is LQKENI. V lost 2 bases, J lost 5 bases, and 9 bases lay in between. The CDR3 contains 14 residues. The CDR3, as DNA: TGTGCCAGCTCACCAACAGGGCACAATGAAAAACTGTTTTTT. Translated, it gives CASSPTGHNEKLFF.

The chain carries TRBV5-1 and TRBJ1-2, with D perhaps matching TRBD1 (6 bases). Trimming removed 3 bases at V and 6 bases at J, with 12 bases between. This CDR3 has 13 residues. The germline gives CDR1 SGHRS, CDR2 YFSETQ. This CDR3 reads CASSSHNRDGYTF. The CDR3, as DNA: TGCGCCAGCAGCTCTCATAACAGGGATGGCTACACCTTC.

The CDR3 sequence is CASSIDSQAHGNTIYF. The CDR3 bases are TGTGCCAGTAGTATAGACTCTCAGGCTCACGGAAACACCATATATTTT. The chain recombines TRBV19 with TRBJ1-3; D gene ambiguous. Germline-derived CDR1 and CDR2 are LNHDA and SQIVND (reference sequence). This CDR3 has 16 amino acids. Trimming stripped 0 bases from V and 4 bases from J, with 13 bases between.

This chain connects TRBV7-9 to TRBJ1-4, with 12 bases aligning to TRBD1. Germline loops: CDR1 SEHNR, CDR2 FQNEAQ (reference sequence). Trimming cost V 4 bases and J 8 bases; bases outside gene matches: 5. This CDR3 has 15 residues. CDR3 nucleotides: TGTGCCAGCAGCTGGGGACAGGGGGCAGGCGAAAAACTGTTTTTT. Protein sequence: CASSWGQGAGEKLFF.

This clone was found once. This sequence joins TRBV6-5 and TRBJ2-7; 11 nucleotides line up with TRBD1. Germline V gene sequence: CDR1 MNHEY, CDR2 SVGAGI. V shed 8 bases and J 4 bases; nucleotides not matched to a gene: 4. This CDR3 region has 13 residues. As DNA, the CDR3 is TGTGCCAGCTTAGGACAGGGGGCGTACGAGCAGTACTTC. This gives the protein CASLGQGAYEQYF.

The chain is built from TRBV7-2 and TRBJ1-5; D ambiguous. The CDR3 has 13 amino acids. V was cut by 6 bases and J by 4 bases, with 10 bases left in between. Germline-derived CDR1 and CDR2 are SGHTA and FQGNSA. The CDR3 region is CASRFGINQPQHF. The DNA of the CDR3 is TGTGCCAGCAGGTTCGGTATTAATCAGCCCCAGCATTTT.

The V call is TRBV28, the J call TRBJ2-7, with 11 bases lining up with TRBD2. This CDR3 has 15 residues. Per the germline V gene, CDR1 is MDHEN and CDR2 is SYDVKM. V lost 3 bases and J lost 7; bases outside the gene matches: 8. In DNA form, the CDR3 reads TGTGCCAGCAGTTTCATGGCTAGCGGGGGGCGTGAGCAGTACTTC. It translates to CASSFMASGGREQYF.

V is TRBV29-1 and J is TRBJ2-7; TRBD2 agrees at 13 bases. The CDR3 length is 16 residues. The germline V gene has CDR1 SQVTM and CDR2 ANQGSEA. J lost 2 bases, V lost 7 bases, and 11 bases had no gene match. CDR3 bases: TGCAGCGCTAGGGACTTTGGGACTAGCGGGGCCTACGAGCAGTACTTC. Amino acids: CSARDFGTSGAYEQYF.

The rearrangement links TRBV11-3 to TRBJ1-1, with 7 positions matching TRBD1. Germline CDR1 and CDR2: SGHNT and YENEEA. V lost 4 bases, J lost 12 bases, and 8 bases stayed unmatched. The CDR3 covers 12 residues. As DNA, the CDR3 is TGTGCCAGCAGCTCTGGAGGGGACAGACCTTTCTTT. Translated, it gives CASSSGGDRPFF.

CDR3 in amino acids: CSVSMGQETQYF. The CDR3 DNA follows: TGCAGCGTTTCGATGGGGCAGGAGACCCAGTACTTC. The chain joins TRBV29-1 to TRBJ2-5; D may be TRBD1 (5 bases). The CDR3 consists of 12 residues. CDR1 is SQVTM and CDR2 is ANQGSEA in the germline V gene. The ends were cut back, 5 bases at V and 5 bases at J, with 12 bases in the middle.

For the CDR3, the DNA is TGTGCCAGTAGTGCAGGGAGGTCCTACAATGAGCAGTTCTTC. Translation gives CASSAGRSYNEQFF. V is TRBV19 and J is TRBJ2-1; a possible D gene is TRBD2 (6 bases). With 5 bases removed from V and 1 base from J, the gap between germline ends came to 9 bases. The CDR3 spans 14 residues. CDR1 LNHDA and CDR2 SQIVND come from the germline V gene (reference sequence).

This clone was observed a few times. The chain combines TRBV5-6 with TRBJ1-3; D remains unclear. Trimming left V 4 bases short and J 0 bases short, with 8 bases between. The CDR3 covers 14 residues. Looked up from germline, CDR1 is SGHDT and CDR2 is YYEEEE. Written as DNA, the CDR3 is TGTGCCAGCAGCGTTTTAATCTCTGGAAACACCATATATTTT. Residues: CASSVLISGNTIYF.

This chain links TRBV29-1 with TRBJ1-2; weak D call: TRBD1 (6 bases). V lost 3 bases, J lost 8 bases, and 16 bases lay in between. Germline CDR1 SQVTM, CDR2 ANQGSEA. The CDR3 covers 13 residues. CDR3 in amino acids: CSVEEIRGNGYTF. CDR3 in DNA: TGCAGCGTTGAGGAGATCAGGGGTAACGGCTACACCTTC.

This chain joins TRBV30 and TRBJ1-2; 7 nucleotides match TRBD1. The CDR3 runs 15 residues. After removal of 2 bases from V and 3 bases from J, the junction contained 9 bases not matched to a gene. Germline V gene data show CDR1 as GTSNPN and CDR2 as SVGIG (reference sequence). The CDR3: CAWSTGAPGHYGYTF. The CDR3 DNA sequence: TGTGCCTGGAGTACAGGGGCTCCAGGACACTATGGCTACACCTTC.

V gene TRBV27 combines with J gene TRBJ1-6; 7 bases fit TRBD1. This CDR3 has 14 residues. Looked up from germline, CDR1 is MNHEY and CDR2 is SMNVEV (reference sequence). V dropped 2 bases and J dropped 7; count of bases not matched to a gene: 2. The CDR3 protein is CASSLDRANSPLHF. The CDR3 coding sequence is TGTGCCAGCAGTTTAGACAGGGCCAATTCACCCCTCCACTTT.

The J gene is TRBJ1-3, the V gene TRBV9; D perhaps matches TRBD1 (6 bases). The CDR3 sequence is 17 residues long. CDR1 SGDLS and CDR2 YYNGEE come from the germline V gene. V lost 3 bases and J lost 4, with 20 bases in between. The CDR3 here is CASSAYPTGKSGNTIYF. DNA for the CDR3: TGTGCCAGCAGCGCCTATCCTACAGGGAAGAGCGGAAACACCATATATTTT. Full variable domain (remainder filled in from reference TRBV9 and TRBJ1-3): DSGVTQTPKHLITATGQRVTLRCSPRSGDLSVYWYQQSLDQGLQFLIQYYNGEERAKGNILERFSAQQFPDLHSELNLSSLELGDSALYFCASSAYPTGKSGNTIYFGEGSWLTVV.

J is TRBJ1-5 and V is TRBV9; D unclear. Trimming stripped 3 bases from V and 2 bases from J, with 6 bases between. Germline lookup yields CDR1 SGDLS and CDR2 YYNGEE. The CDR3 is 13 amino acids. CDR3 nucleotides: TGTGCCAGCAGCGCGGAGGGCAATCAGCCCCAGCATTTT. This codes for CASSAEGNQPQHF.

The V and J genes are TRBV7-2 and TRBJ1-2, with 7 positions matching TRBD1. V shed 5 bases, J shed 8 bases, and the junction held 11 bases outside the gene matches. The CDR3 covers 14 residues. Germline V gene lookup returns CDR1 SGHTA and CDR2 FQGNSA. The CDR3 coding sequence is TGTGCCAGCAGCGACGACAGGGAAGTCCGCGGCTACACCTTC. This codes for CASSDDREVRGYTF.

This clone came up a few times. This chain joins TRBV7-8 and TRBJ2-3; a possible D gene is TRBD2 (6 bases). This CDR3 contains 16 residues. Per germline, CDR1 SGHVS and CDR2 FQNEAQ. Trimming cost V 2 bases and J 0 bases, with 12 bases left between them. The CDR3: CASSLRAGASTDTQYF. The CDR3 DNA reads as TGTGCCAGCAGCTTACGAGCGGGTGCTAGCACAGATACGCAGTATTTT.